The 27 T cell receptor beta chains below come from one sample, sequenced in a study of T-cell reconstitution after alpha-beta-depleted transplantation in children. Unique molecular identifiers featured in how the TCRbeta library was prepared. TCRdb re-analysed the PCR reads in MiXCR, keeping a single row per CDR3 protein. This table has about 600,000 distinct CDR3 sequences, around 23% appearing once. The material sequenced was PBMCs, mostly from graft donor cells, taken 360 days after TCRalphabeta/CD19-depleted stem cell transplant. These receptors originate from a boy in the first two years of life who had a stem cell transplant for acute myeloid leukemia, so the T cells may come from the graft donor.

The chain is built from TRBV7-9 and TRBJ2-7; the D gene is possibly TRBD1 (5 bases). V lost 4 bases, J lost 4 bases, and 14 bases lay in between. The CDR3 is made up of 14 amino acids. Looked up from germline, CDR1 is SEHNR and CDR2 is FQNEAQ (reference sequence). The CDR3 loop is CASSSGPGKYEQYV. The DNA for the CDR3 is TGTGCCAGCAGCTCCGGACCAGGGAAGTACGAGCAGTACGTC.

This clonotype was counted many times. J is TRBJ1-1 and V is TRBV12-3 or TRBV12-4; D gene unclear. The CDR3 runs to 14 residues. V lost 5 bases, J lost 1 base, and 11 bases lay in between. The CDR3, as DNA: TGTGCCAGCAGTCCCCGGGCCCGGAACACTGAAGCTTTCTTT. Its protein is CASSPRARNTEAFF.

This clonotype has more than one count but fewer than ten. This sequence joins TRBV12-3 or TRBV12-4 and TRBJ1-5, with unresolved D. The CDR3 extends over 15 amino acids. Trimming took 5 bases from V and 4 from J, leaving 15 bases between them. CDR3 amino acids: CASSPTLGGNQPQHF. CDR3 nucleotides: TGTGCCAGCAGTCCCACACTGGGTGGGAATCAGCCCCAGCATTTT.

Ten or more counts support this clonotype. The V gene is TRBV7-9, the J gene TRBJ2-1, with a weak D call TRBD1 (6 bases). Germline loops: CDR1 SEHNR, CDR2 FQNEAQ (reference sequence). This CDR3 region has 16 residues. Trimming shortened V by 2 bases and J by 2 bases, and 13 bases separated the two germline ends. Written as DNA, the CDR3 is TGTGCCAGCAGCTTACGGCTCCGGGACACCTACAATGAGCAGTTCTTC. Protein product: CASSLRLRDTYNEQFF.

The V gene is TRBV4-2, the J gene TRBJ2-1; D gene uncertain. V lost 4 bases, J lost 3 bases, and 13 bases lay in between. Looked up from germline, CDR1 is LGHNA and CDR2 is YNFKEQ. The CDR3 has 15 amino acids. The CDR3 region is CASSPPPLFYNEQFF. The DNA for the CDR3 is TGTGCCAGCAGCCCCCCGCCCCTCTTCTACAATGAGCAGTTCTTC.

Many counts were recorded for this clonotype. V usage is TRBV24-1 and J usage is TRBJ1-4, with TRBD1 matching over 7 bases. Per the germline V gene, CDR1 is KGHDR and CDR2 is SFDVKD. The J segment lost 7 bases and the V segment lost 4 bases, leaving 8 bases of the junction unmatched. The CDR3 runs to 15 residues. The CDR3 nucleotides are TGTGCCACCAGTGAAGGGGGCGCCGGGACTGAAAAACTGTTTTTT. Encoded protein: CATSEGGAGTEKLFF.

This clonotype was observed a few times. V gene TRBV7-8 combines with J gene TRBJ1-2; D is ambiguous. The CDR3 has 12 amino acids. Trimming pared 6 bases from V and 7 bases from J, leaving 12 bases between. Germline CDR1 and CDR2: SGHVS and FQNEAQ. In DNA form, the CDR3 reads TGTGCCAGCAGTCACGCTCGGGCTGGCTACACCTTC. It codes for CASSHARAGYTF.

At least ten counts were recorded for this clonotype. The V gene is TRBV12-3 or TRBV12-4, the J gene TRBJ2-1, with a weak D call TRBD2 (6 bases). V was trimmed by 7 bases and J by 6 bases, leaving 22 bases between them. The CDR3 sequence is 16 residues long. The CDR3 protein is CASTHGRGIPFNEQFF. The CDR3 bases are TGTGCCAGCACTCACGGCCGGGGGATCCCCTTCAATGAGCAGTTCTTC.

The chain links TRBV20-1 to TRBJ2-5; 11 bases match TRBD2. Germline V CDR1 and CDR2: DFQATT, SNEGSKA (reference sequence). This CDR3 spans 15 amino acids. With 3 bases clipped from V and 4 bases from J, the junction kept 7 bases outside the gene matches. As DNA, the CDR3 is TGCAGTGCTAGGAACCTAGCGGGGGGCCGAGAGACCCAGTACTTC. Translated, it gives CSARNLAGGRETQYF.

This rearrangement joins TRBV5-5 to TRBJ2-7, with a tentative D call TRBD1 (6 bases). The germline CDR1 and CDR2 sequences are SGHKS and YYEKEE (reference sequence). The length of the CDR3 is 14 residues. Trimming cost V 2 bases and J 4 bases, with 13 bases left between them. The CDR3 reads CASSFTGTTYEQYF. The CDR3 nucleotides are TGTGCCAGCAGCTTCACCGGGACAACATACGAGCAGTACTTC. The full variable domain, in which reference TRBV5-5 and TRBJ2-7 provide the parts outside the CDR3, is DAGVTQSPTHLIKTRGQQVTLRCSPISGHKSVSWYQQVLGQGPQFIFQYYEKEERGRGNFPDRFSARQFPNYSSELNVNALLLGDSALYLCASSFTGTTYEQYFGPGTRLTVT.

This clonotype occurred a few times. The chain combines TRBV4-3 with TRBJ2-3; D unclear. The CDR3 runs 16 residues. V was pared by 0 bases and J by 2 bases, with 12 bases between. CDR1 and CDR2 from the germline V gene are LGHNA and YSLEER. The CDR3 DNA sequence: TGCGCCAGCAGCCAAGATCTGTGGGGTTACACAGATACGCAGTATTTT. Its protein product is CASSQDLWGYTDTQYF.

This rearrangement joins TRBV28 to TRBJ2-1; TRBD1 agrees at 8 bases. Germline trimming cut 5 bases from V and 0 bases from J; bases unmatched to any gene: 3. From germline, CDR1 is MDHEN and CDR2 SYDVKM. CDR3 length equals 15 residues. CDR3 coding DNA: TGTGCCAGCAGTCGGACAGGGCACTCCTACAATGAGCAGTTCTTC. Protein sequence: CASSRTGHSYNEQFF.

The chain combines TRBV12-3 or TRBV12-4 with TRBJ2-1; possibly TRBD1 for D (6 bases). V was clipped by 3 bases and J by 5 bases, with 11 bases between them. The CDR3 has 14 residues. The CDR3 sequence is CASSLARGNNEQFF. The CDR3 region has the DNA TGTGCCAGCAGTTTGGCCAGGGGAAACAATGAGCAGTTCTTC.

There are a few counts of this clonotype. This rearrangement joins TRBV6-1 to TRBJ1-2, with a weak D call TRBD1 (6 bases). Per the germline V gene, CDR1 is MNHNS and CDR2 is SASEGT. The V end was cut by 6 bases, the J end by 3 bases, with 11 bases between. CDR3 length: 13 residues. The CDR3 DNA sequence: TGTGCCAGCAGCCCAGGGGCGGACTATGGCTACACCTTC. It is translated as CASSPGADYGYTF.

This clonotype was observed a few times. The rearrangement joins TRBV12-3 or TRBV12-4 to TRBJ2-2; no definite D call. With 6 bases removed from V and 4 bases from J, the gap between germline ends came to 18 bases. The CDR3 has 16 amino acids. Here the CDR3 reads CASSPSLGLFTGELFF. As DNA, the CDR3 is TGTGCCAGCAGCCCCTCTCTCGGCCTCTTCACCGGGGAGCTGTTTTTT.

The chain carries TRBV2 and TRBJ2-3; unclear D gene. V lost 6 bases and J 5 bases, leaving 12 bases between the germline ends. Germline CDR1 SNHLY, CDR2 FYNNEI. This CDR3 is 13 amino acids long. In nucleotides, the CDR3 is TGTGCCAGCAGCCCCCCCGGTGGAGATACGCAGTATTTT. This gives the protein CASSPPGGDTQYF.

This rearrangement joins TRBV20-1 to TRBJ2-3, with 13 bases fitting TRBD2. V shed 7 bases, J shed 6 bases, and the junction held 10 bases outside the gene matches. Germline-derived CDR1 and CDR2 are DFQATT and SNEGSKA (reference sequence). The CDR3 runs to 15 residues. Here the CDR3 DNA reads TGCAGTGTTACTAGCGGGGGGGCCGGGATCGATACGCAGTATTTT. This gives the protein CSVTSGGAGIDTQYF.

The rearrangement links TRBV12-3 or TRBV12-4 to TRBJ2-1; D may be TRBD1 (6 bases). Trimming took off 0 bases at V and 1 base at J, with 19 bases between the two ends. The CDR3 is 19 amino acids. This CDR3 reads CASSLAGHEGGPSYNEQFF. The DNA of the CDR3 is TGTGCCAGCAGTTTAGCTGGACATGAAGGGGGACCTTCCTACAATGAGCAGTTCTTC.

The chain links TRBV6-1 to TRBJ2-5, with D uncertain. Germline CDR1 MNHNS, CDR2 SASEGT. This CDR3 is 14 amino acids long. V was pared by 8 bases and J by 5 bases, with 18 bases between. CDR3 in DNA: TGTGCCAGCGCTCACTACCCGGGCGCGGAGACCCAGTACTTC. It translates to CASAHYPGAETQYF.

Written as DNA, the CDR3 is TGTGCCAGCAGTTTGCCCCCTGACAGCCCCGCGGAGACATACCAAGAGACCCAGTACTTC. Translated: CASSLPPDSPAETYQETQYF. The chain recombines TRBV28 with TRBJ2-5, with D tentatively TRBD1 (5 bases). V was trimmed by 3 bases and J by 0 bases, leaving 26 bases between them. CDR1 is MDHEN and CDR2 is SYDVKM in the germline V gene. The CDR3 length is 20 residues.

This clonotype was recorded at least ten times. The chain links TRBV5-1 to TRBJ2-1; a possible D gene is TRBD2 (5 bases). The CDR3 totals 14 residues. Germline CDR1 and CDR2: SGHRS and YFSETQ. Trimming stripped 5 bases from V and 9 bases from J, with 18 bases between. CDR3: CASRSSTKAGEQFF. CDR3 sequence (DNA): TGCGCCAGCAGGTCTAGTACAAAGGCGGGTGAGCAGTTCTTC.

The CDR3: CASKPTGNDTIYF. The DNA of the CDR3 is TGTGCCAGCAAACCGACAGGGAACGACACCATATATTTT. The chain couples TRBV7-7 to TRBJ1-3, with 7 bases identical to TRBD1. The V gene end was trimmed by 7 bases and the J gene end by 8 bases; junction bases not matched to a gene: 8. This CDR3 region has 13 residues. CDR1 and CDR2 from the germline V gene are SSHAT and FNYEAQ (reference sequence).

This clonotype was seen a few times. The chain carries TRBV7-6 and TRBJ2-3; 7 bases align to TRBD2. The junction had 5 bases not matched to a gene; V was cut back by 1 base and J by 4 bases. The CDR3 contains 15 residues. From germline, CDR1 is SGHVS and CDR2 FNYEAQ. CDR3 sequence: CASSLGWGGADTQYF. The CDR3 region has the DNA TGTGCCAGCAGCTTAGGATGGGGGGGAGCAGATACGCAGTATTTT.

This clonotype was counted ten times or more. This chain uses TRBV7-2 with TRBJ2-3, with D tentatively TRBD2 (5 bases). The CDR3 runs to 15 residues. Germline CDR1 and CDR2: SGHTA and FQGNSA. Trimming shortened V by 1 base and J by 5 bases, and 13 bases separated the two germline ends. CDR3 nucleotide sequence: TGTGCCAGCAGCTTAGGGGGTAGCGAGGGAGATACGCAGTATTTT. Translating it yields CASSLGGSEGDTQYF.

This clonotype was seen at least ten times. The chain combines TRBV20-1 with TRBJ2-1; 7 positions match TRBD1. This CDR3 comprises 13 residues. With 3 bases clipped from V and 3 bases from J, the junction kept 2 bases outside the gene matches. CDR1 and CDR2 (germline): DFQATT, SNEGSKA (reference sequence). The CDR3 spells CSASRDSYNEQFF. The CDR3 bases are TGCAGTGCTAGTCGGGACAGCTACAATGAGCAGTTCTTC.

The gene calls are TRBV5-6 and TRBJ2-1; TRBD2 matches 8 bases. CDR3 length equals 16 residues. V was pared by 0 bases and J by 12 bases, with 14 bases of the junction left unmatched. The germline V gene has CDR1 SGHDT and CDR2 YYEEEE. The CDR3 coding sequence is TGTGCCAGCAGCTTGGATGGCCAGCGGGGGAAGTTTGGGCAGTTCTTC. Its translation: CASSLDGQRGKFGQFF.

Only a few counts were recorded for this clonotype. CDR3 DNA: TGTGCCAGCAGCTCCTTAAACGTACTAGCGGGGTCAGATACGCAGTATTTT. Translated, it gives CASSSLNVLAGSDTQYF. This chain uses TRBV7-9 with TRBJ2-3; 10 bases line up with TRBD2. The CDR3 is 17 amino acids. Germline lookup yields CDR1 SEHNR and CDR2 FQNEAQ (reference sequence). Trimming at V came to 4 bases and at J to 4 bases, leaving 11 bases not matched to a gene. Full variable domain (outside the CDR3, taken from reference TRBV7-9 and TRBJ2-3): DTGVSQNPRHKITKRGQNVTFRCDPISEHNRLYWYRQTLGQGPEFLTYFQNEAQLEKSRLLSDRFSAERPKGSFSTLEIQRTEQGDSAMYLCASSSLNVLAGSDTQYFGPGTRLTVL.